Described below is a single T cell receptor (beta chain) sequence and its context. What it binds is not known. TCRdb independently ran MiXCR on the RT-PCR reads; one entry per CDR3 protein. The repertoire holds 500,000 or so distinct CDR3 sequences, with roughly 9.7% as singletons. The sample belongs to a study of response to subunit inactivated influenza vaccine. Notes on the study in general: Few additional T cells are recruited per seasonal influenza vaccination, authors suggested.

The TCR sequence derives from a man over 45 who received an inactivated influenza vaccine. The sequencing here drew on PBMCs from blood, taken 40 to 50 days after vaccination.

The CDR3 coding sequence is TGTGCCATCAGTCTGACTAGCGGGAGTGGTAATGAGCAGTTCTTC. Translated, it gives CAISLTSGSGNEQFF. This chain links TRBV10-3 with TRBJ2-1, with 12 positions matching TRBD2. The CDR3 is 15 residues long. The V and J ends lost 5 bases and 7 bases, in that order; junction bases with no gene match: 6. CDR1 and CDR2 (germline): ENHRY, SYGVKD.